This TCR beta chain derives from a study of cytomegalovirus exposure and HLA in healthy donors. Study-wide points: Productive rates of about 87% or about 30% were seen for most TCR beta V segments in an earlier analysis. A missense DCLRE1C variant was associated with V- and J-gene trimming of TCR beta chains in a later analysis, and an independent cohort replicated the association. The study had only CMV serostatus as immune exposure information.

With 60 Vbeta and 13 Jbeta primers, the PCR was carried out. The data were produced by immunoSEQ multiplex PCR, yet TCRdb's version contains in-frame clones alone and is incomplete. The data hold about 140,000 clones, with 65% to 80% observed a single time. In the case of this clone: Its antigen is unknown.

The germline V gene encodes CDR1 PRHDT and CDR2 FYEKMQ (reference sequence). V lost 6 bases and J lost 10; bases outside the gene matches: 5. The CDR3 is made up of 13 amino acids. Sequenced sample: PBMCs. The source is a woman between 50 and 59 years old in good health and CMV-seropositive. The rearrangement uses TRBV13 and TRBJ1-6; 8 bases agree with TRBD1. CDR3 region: CASRKTGESPLHF. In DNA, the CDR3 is TGTGCCAGCAGAAAGACAGGGGAATCACCCCTCCACTTT.